The T cell receptor beta chain described here comes from a study of human T cells and chemical hapten exposure. Across the whole study: TCR yields differed between samples (mainly from small differences in pooled library volume).

Findings and caveats of the study: TCRs at a frequency above 1 in 1000 stayed unchanged with DPC sensitization.

This clonotype was counted ten times or more. The antigen is not known. During construction of the library, unique molecular identifiers were attached to individual cDNA molecules for quantitative, reproducible TCR counting. Per the study methods: Sample TCR counts, which ranged from about 20,000 to 690,600, had a median of 95,638. TCRdb redid the calling of the 5' RACE reads with MiXCR, one entry per CDR3 protein. Clone size and V and J calls follow TCRdb, not the original study. Here the sample spans 81,000 or so distinct CDR3 sequences, more than 7% being singletons. The total RNA was obtained from whole blood that was not fractionated. This TCR came from a male donor in good health.

This chain's CDR3 is CASSQDSPLASGRRSEQFF. The CDR3 DNA reads as TGCGCCAGCAGCCAAGATTCCCCCCTAGCTAGCGGGAGGCGGAGTGAGCAGTTCTTC. The chain carries TRBV4-1 and TRBJ2-1; 11 bases match TRBD2. Per germline, CDR1 MGHRA and CDR2 YSYEKL. The CDR3 is made up of 19 amino acids. After removal of 0 bases from V and 9 bases from J, the junction contained 16 bases not matched to a gene.